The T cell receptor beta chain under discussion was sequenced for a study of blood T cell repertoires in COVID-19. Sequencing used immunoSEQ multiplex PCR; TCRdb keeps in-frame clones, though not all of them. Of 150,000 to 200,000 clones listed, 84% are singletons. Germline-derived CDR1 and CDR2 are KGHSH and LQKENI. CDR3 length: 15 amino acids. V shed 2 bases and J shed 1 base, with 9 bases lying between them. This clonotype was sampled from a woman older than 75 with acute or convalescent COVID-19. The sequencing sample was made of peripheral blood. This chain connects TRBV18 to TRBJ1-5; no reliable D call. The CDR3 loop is CASSPSGLSNQPQHF. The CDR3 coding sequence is TGTGCCAGCTCACCATCGGGGTTGAGCAATCAGCCCCAGCATTTT.